These 20 T cell receptor beta chains were sequenced from one sample in a study of response to subunit inactivated influenza vaccine. TCRdb passed the RT-PCR reads through MiXCR, listing each CDR3 protein once. Among about 520,000 distinct CDR3 sequences listed, roughly 7.6% were seen once. Sequencing used PBMCs from blood, obtained about 24 months after vaccination. The receptors originated from a man in his fifties or sixties who received an inactivated influenza vaccine.

This clonotype was detected many times. V is TRBV28 and J is TRBJ2-5; 8 bases line up with TRBD1. V was clipped by 6 bases and J by 5 bases; unmatched bases: 5. The CDR3 sequence is 13 residues long. Germline V lookup: CDR1 MDHEN, CDR2 SYDVKM. The CDR3 reads CASRRTGSETQYF. CDR3 coding DNA: TGTGCCAGCAGAAGGACAGGGTCGGAGACCCAGTACTTC.

A few counts support this clonotype. This chain's CDR3 is CASSSTGFNQPQHF. The CDR3 DNA reads TGTGCCAGCAGTTCGACGGGGTTCAATCAGCCCCAGCATTTT. The chain links TRBV5-5 to TRBJ1-5, with D uncertain. Trimming left V 5 bases short and J 3 bases short, with 12 bases between. The CDR3 contains 14 residues. From germline, CDR1 is SGHKS and CDR2 YYEKEE (reference sequence).

This clonotype was observed a few times. The V gene is TRBV4-2, the J gene TRBJ2-2; tentative D call: TRBD1 (6 bases). The ends were cut back, 1 base at V and 2 bases at J, with 14 bases in the middle. Germline loops: CDR1 LGHNA, CDR2 YNFKEQ. The CDR3 has 17 amino acids. In DNA form, the CDR3 reads TGTGCCAGCAGCCAAGCCGAAGGGGGATTTAACACCGGGGAGCTGTTTTTT. Translated, it gives CASSQAEGGFNTGELFF.

The table lists this clonotype with many counts. The chain uses TRBV4-2 and TRBJ2-3, with TRBD2 matching over 10 bases. Germline CDR1 is LGHNA and CDR2 is YNFKEQ. The CDR3 is 16 residues long. Unmatched junction bases numbered 3, after V lost 2 bases and J lost 1 base. The CDR3 reads CASSQSGRARTDTQYF. Here the CDR3 DNA reads TGTGCCAGCAGCCAAAGCGGGAGGGCCCGCACAGATACGCAGTATTTT.

This clonotype was seen ten or more times. This chain connects TRBV3-1 to TRBJ2-7; the D is unclear. Germline V lookup: CDR1 LGHDT, CDR2 YNNKEL (reference sequence). V was cut by 1 base and J by 1 base, with 8 bases left in between. The CDR3 covers 14 residues. CDR3: CASSQAPVSYEQYF. DNA of the CDR3: TGTGCCAGCAGCCAAGCCCCAGTTTCCTACGAGCAGTACTTC.

There are a few counts of this clonotype. The chain employs TRBV4-2 and TRBJ2-3, with TRBD2 matching over 7 bases. Unmatched junction bases numbered 5, after V lost 2 bases and J lost 0 bases. Germline V CDR1 and CDR2: LGHNA, YNFKEQ. This CDR3 spans 16 amino acids. CDR3 in DNA: TGTGCCAGCAGCCAAACGCGGGAGTATAGCACAGATACGCAGTATTTT. Its translation is CASSQTREYSTDTQYF.

This clonotype showed up many times. The gene calls are TRBV20-1 and TRBJ1-1, with D perhaps matching TRBD1 (5 bases). This CDR3 is 13 amino acids long. Trimming pared 3 bases from V and 0 bases from J, leaving 8 bases between. CDR1 and CDR2 (germline): DFQATT, SNEGSKA (reference sequence). CDR3 nucleotide sequence: TGCAGTGCTAGCCCGACAGTGAACACTGAAGCTTTCTTT. This gives the protein CSASPTVNTEAFF.

The table lists this clonotype with many counts. The chain has TRBV7-9 and TRBJ1-6; D may be TRBD1 (5 bases). V lost 4 bases and J lost 7, with 11 bases in between. The CDR3 is 14 residues long. From germline, CDR1 is SEHNR and CDR2 FQNEAQ (reference sequence). CDR3 nucleotide sequence: TGTGCCAGCAGCTGGGGGGACTTCAATTCACCCCTCCACTTT. Its translation: CASSWGDFNSPLHF.

This chain uses TRBV2 with TRBJ2-1; D might be TRBD1 (5 bases). Trimming cost V 6 bases and J 6 bases, with 12 bases left between them. Germline V gene sequence: CDR1 SNHLY, CDR2 FYNNEI. The CDR3 totals 13 residues. The CDR3 DNA sequence: TGTGCCAGCAGGGTCTATCAGGGCAATGAGCAGTTCTTC. It specifies CASRVYQGNEQFF.

This rearrangement joins TRBV14 to TRBJ1-1, with 8 bases that match TRBD1. V lost 3 bases, J lost 4 bases, and 4 bases stayed unmatched. This CDR3 is built from 14 residues. Germline V gene data show CDR1 as SGHDN and CDR2 as FVKESK. The CDR3 DNA follows: TGTGCCAGCAGCCAGGCTACAGGGGGCACTGAAGCTTTCTTT. Translated: CASSQATGGTEAFF.

This clonotype showed up many times. V usage is TRBV20-1 and J usage is TRBJ2-3, with TRBD2 matching 11 bases. This CDR3 has 15 residues. Losses at the gene ends were 3 bases for V and 6 bases for J; bases not matched to a gene: 8. From germline, CDR1 is DFQATT and CDR2 SNEGSKA (reference sequence). CDR3 region: CSASRVAGGFDTQYF. The CDR3 bases are TGCAGTGCTAGTAGGGTAGCGGGGGGGTTCGATACGCAGTATTTT.

This clonotype came up a few times. The chain combines TRBV29-1 with TRBJ1-2; 10 positions agree with TRBD1. Germline CDR1 and CDR2: SQVTM and ANQGSEA. The CDR3 runs 15 residues. The junction had 10 bases not matched to a gene; V was cut back by 6 bases and J by 3 bases. CDR3 sequence: CSVHTWTGGYYGYTF. CDR3 DNA: TGCAGCGTCCACACTTGGACAGGGGGGTACTATGGCTACACCTTC. Full variable domain (remainder filled in from reference TRBV29-1 and TRBJ1-2): SAVISQKPSRDICQRGTSLTIQCQVDSQVTMMFWYRQQPGQSLTLIATANQGSEATYESGFVIDKFPISRPNLTFSTLTVSNMSPEDSSIYLCSVHTWTGGYYGYTFGSGTRLTVV.

V gene TRBV5-6 combines with J gene TRBJ2-3; maybe TRBD2 (6 bases). Per the germline V gene, CDR1 is SGHDT and CDR2 is YYEEEE. V lost 4 bases, J lost 1 base, and 10 bases lay in between. There are 14 residues in the CDR3. The CDR3 DNA reads as TGTGCCAGCAGCCGCGGGGCAGGCACAGATACGCAGTATTTT. It encodes CASSRGAGTDTQYF.

This clonotype was counted between two and nine times. The chain couples TRBV20-1 to TRBJ2-7; D call uncertain. Germline CDR1 DFQATT, CDR2 SNEGSKA (reference sequence). The ends were cut back, 2 bases at V and 6 bases at J, with 14 bases in the middle. The CDR3 is 13 residues long. The CDR3 bases are TGCAGTGCTAGAAAGGACGAACGTGGCGAGCAGTACTTC. This sequence encodes CSARKDERGEQYF.

This clonotype was seen at least ten times. The chain carries TRBV10-2 and TRBJ1-1; 9 bases match TRBD1. The V gene's germline CDR1 is WSHSY and CDR2 SAAADI. Unmatched junction bases numbered 9, after V lost 4 bases and J lost 3 bases. The CDR3 runs to 16 residues. In DNA form, the CDR3 reads TGCGCCAGCAGTGCAACGCCGACAGGGGGATACACTGAAGCTTTCTTT. Translation gives CASSATPTGGYTEAFF.

Only a few counts were recorded for this clonotype. The V call is TRBV5-1, the J call TRBJ2-3, with 9 bases matching TRBD2. J lost 4 bases, V lost 5 bases, and 5 bases had no gene match. Germline V CDR1 and CDR2: SGHRS, YFSETQ. This CDR3 is built from 14 residues. CDR3 sequence reads: CASSNAGGADTQYF. CDR3 DNA sequence: TGCGCCAGCAGTAACGCGGGAGGGGCAGATACGCAGTATTTT. The entire variable domain, with the rest obtained from reference TRBV5-1 and TRBJ2-3, is as follows: KAGVTQTPRYLIKTRGQQVTLSCSPISGHRSVSWYQQTPGQGLQFLFEYFSETQRNKGNFPGRFSGRQFSNSRSEMNVSTLELGDSALYLCASSNAGGADTQYFGPGTRLTVL.

This clonotype was observed a handful of times. This rearrangement joins TRBV6-1 to TRBJ2-3, with 15 bases matching TRBD2. The V gene's germline CDR1 is MNHNS and CDR2 SASEGT. Unmatched junction bases numbered 6, after V lost 6 bases and J lost 5 bases. The CDR3 spans 16 residues. As DNA, the CDR3 is TGTGCCAGCAGCAAAGGACTAGCGGGAGGGTTAGATACGCAGTATTTT. Protein product: CASSKGLAGGLDTQYF.

The chain links TRBV20-1 to TRBJ2-7; TRBD2 matches at 8 bases. The V segment lost 0 bases and the J segment 2 bases; nucleotides outside the gene matches: 12. The CDR3 runs to 17 residues. CDR1 is DFQATT, CDR2 SNEGSKA, per germline (reference sequence). CDR3 DNA: TGCAGTGCTAGAGATCCTGGAACTAGCGGCAGCACCTACGAGCAGTACTTC. Amino acid sequence: CSARDPGTSGSTYEQYF.

In this sample, this clonotype turned up a few times. The J gene is TRBJ2-1, the V gene TRBV3-1; 9 nucleotides align to TRBD2. Per the germline V gene, CDR1 is LGHDT and CDR2 is YNNKEL (reference sequence). Trimming removed 4 bases from V and 6 bases from J; junction bases left unmatched: 7. The CDR3 covers 15 residues. The CDR3 spells CASSPYSGGSNEQFF. In nucleotides, the CDR3 is TGTGCCAGCAGCCCCTATAGCGGGGGTTCCAATGAGCAGTTCTTC.

The chain recombines TRBV29-1 with TRBJ2-3; D call uncertain. The CDR3 contains 13 residues. Germline CDR1 is SQVTM and CDR2 is ANQGSEA. Trimming left V 3 bases short and J 0 bases short, with 7 bases between. For the CDR3, the DNA is TGCAGCGTTGATCTCTATAGCACAGATACGCAGTATTTT. Translation: CSVDLYSTDTQYF.